One and the same sample provided the 13 T cell receptor beta chains below, sequenced in a study of cytomegalovirus exposure and HLA in healthy donors. The PCR contained 60 Vbeta and 13 Jbeta primers. The protocol was immunoSEQ multiplex PCR, while the TCRdb copy is restricted to in-frame clones and leaves out a portion. The sample yields 120,000 to 150,000 clones, 70% to 90% seen once. Input material: PBMCs. These receptor sequences come from a woman in her 40s in good health and CMV-seropositive.

The chain combines TRBV4-1 with TRBJ2-5, with 9 bases that match TRBD2. The V gene's germline CDR1 is MGHRA and CDR2 YSYEKL. The CDR3 has 16 residues. V lost 0 bases and J lost 5; bases outside the gene matches: 7. CDR3 sequence: CASSQDWRGGVETQYF. As DNA, the CDR3 is TGCGCCAGCAGCCAAGATTGGCGGGGGGGCGTGGAGACCCAGTACTTC.

The V gene is TRBV29-1, the J gene TRBJ1-2; 8 nucleotides match TRBD1. V trimming: 4 bases; J trimming: 14 bases; junction bases outside the gene matches: 15. CDR3 length: 13 amino acids. The V gene's germline CDR1 is SQVTM and CDR2 ANQGSEA. DNA of the CDR3: TGCAGCGTTGGAGGACAGGGAACCTATGAAGGAACCTTC. It specifies CSVGGQGTYEGTF.

The DNA for the CDR3 is TGCGCCAGCAGCGTTTTTCCGGGACAGGGTAACTACGAGCAGTACTTC. It yields the protein CASSVFPGQGNYEQYF. The gene calls are TRBV5-1 and TRBJ2-7, with 9 bases matching TRBD1. The germline V gene has CDR1 SGHRS and CDR2 YFSETQ. The CDR3 spans 16 residues. J was trimmed by 3 bases and V by 4 bases; bases with no gene match: 11.

The J gene is TRBJ1-5, the V gene TRBV7-4; TRBD1 matches at 9 bases. The CDR3 spans 20 residues. The V gene end was trimmed by 2 bases and the J gene end by 1 base; junction bases not matched to a gene: 15. Germline V gene sequence: CDR1 SGHVT, CDR2 SQSDAQ. As DNA, the CDR3 is TGTGCCAGCAGCTTACCCGAGACAGGGGGTTTGCTGTCGAGCAATCAGCCCCAGCATTTT. It is translated as CASSLPETGGLLSSNQPQHF.

The V and J genes are TRBV5-6 and TRBJ1-1; 8 bases line up with TRBD1. Germline values: CDR1 SGHDT, CDR2 YYEEEE. The CDR3 covers 15 residues. The J segment lost 1 base and the V segment lost 1 base, leaving 3 bases of the junction unmatched. The CDR3 is CASSLIGQGNTEAFF. The DNA of the CDR3 is TGTGCCAGCAGCTTGATTGGACAGGGGAACACTGAAGCTTTCTTT.

The chain employs TRBV6-6 and TRBJ2-4; TRBD2 aligns across 11 bases. The CDR3 length is 15 residues. V trimming: 5 bases; J trimming: 2 bases; junction bases outside the gene matches: 2. Germline V gene data show CDR1 as MNHNY and CDR2 as SVGAGI (reference sequence). The CDR3 loop reads CASSPSGGTKNIQYF. The CDR3 coding sequence is TGTGCCAGCAGTCCTAGCGGGGGGACCAAAAACATTCAGTACTTC.

This clone was detected only once. V gene TRBV6-1 combines with J gene TRBJ2-7; 8 bases match TRBD2. The germline gives CDR1 MNHNS, CDR2 SASEGT. V lost 4 bases and J lost 5; bases outside the gene matches: 7. The CDR3 runs 14 residues. In DNA form, the CDR3 reads TGTGCCAGCAGTGGGGGGACTAGTCTTGACGAGCAGTACTTC. It encodes CASSGGTSLDEQYF.

V gene TRBV14 combines with J gene TRBJ2-3, with 9 bases identical to TRBD1. The CDR3 is 16 residues long. Losses at the gene ends were 3 bases for V and 3 bases for J; bases not matched to a gene: 7. The germline V gene encodes CDR1 SGHDN and CDR2 FVKESK. DNA of the CDR3: TGTGCCAGCAGCCATGGACCGGGACAGGGAACAGATACGCAGTATTTT. Residues: CASSHGPGQGTDTQYF.

J is TRBJ2-7 and V is TRBV10-2; the D gene is possibly TRBD1 (6 bases). This CDR3 contains 16 residues. V lost 0 bases, J lost 5 bases, and 17 bases lay in between. Germline CDR1 WSHSY, CDR2 SAAADI. The CDR3 coding sequence is TGCGCCAGCAGTGAGTCGAGACTTAGTGGGGGCAACGAGCAGTACTTC. Its protein is CASSESRLSGGNEQYF.

The CDR3 reads CASNRRTNEKLFF. CDR3 coding DNA: TGTGCCAGCAACCGGCGGACTAATGAAAAACTGTTTTTT. The chain uses TRBV2 and TRBJ1-4; D uncertain. The CDR3 totals 13 residues. The germline V gene has CDR1 SNHLY and CDR2 FYNNEI. V shed 7 bases and J shed 2 bases, with 8 bases lying between them.

V gene TRBV19 combines with J gene TRBJ2-5; 9 positions agree with TRBD1. The germline V gene encodes CDR1 LNHDA and CDR2 SQIVND (reference sequence). This CDR3 region has 14 residues. The J segment lost 5 bases and the V segment lost 9 bases, leaving 10 bases of the junction unmatched. The CDR3, as DNA: TGTGCCAGCGCCCCGGGACAGGGACGGGAGACCCAGTACTTC. Residues: CASAPGQGRETQYF.

This clone turned up a few times. CDR3 sequence reads: CASSKIAGGYQETQYF. The CDR3 region has the DNA TGTGCCAGTAGTAAAATAGCGGGGGGGTACCAAGAGACCCAGTACTTC. The chain links TRBV19 to TRBJ2-5; 11 bases match TRBD2. There are 16 residues in the CDR3. Looked up from germline, CDR1 is LNHDA and CDR2 is SQIVND (reference sequence). The trim removed 4 bases at V and 0 bases at J, leaving 4 bases unmatched.

Regarding this clone: The same CDR3 can be traced to other DNA sequences in this sample. The chain combines TRBV21-1 with TRBJ1-2; the table's D gene call, TRBD1, was not cross checked with the DNA. TRBV21-1 is designated a pseudogene. CDR3 length equals 15 residues. The CDR3 reads CASSLPRGTDYGYTF. The CDR3 DNA reads as TGTGCCAGCAGCCTCCCAAGGGGGACAGACTATGGCTACACCTTC.